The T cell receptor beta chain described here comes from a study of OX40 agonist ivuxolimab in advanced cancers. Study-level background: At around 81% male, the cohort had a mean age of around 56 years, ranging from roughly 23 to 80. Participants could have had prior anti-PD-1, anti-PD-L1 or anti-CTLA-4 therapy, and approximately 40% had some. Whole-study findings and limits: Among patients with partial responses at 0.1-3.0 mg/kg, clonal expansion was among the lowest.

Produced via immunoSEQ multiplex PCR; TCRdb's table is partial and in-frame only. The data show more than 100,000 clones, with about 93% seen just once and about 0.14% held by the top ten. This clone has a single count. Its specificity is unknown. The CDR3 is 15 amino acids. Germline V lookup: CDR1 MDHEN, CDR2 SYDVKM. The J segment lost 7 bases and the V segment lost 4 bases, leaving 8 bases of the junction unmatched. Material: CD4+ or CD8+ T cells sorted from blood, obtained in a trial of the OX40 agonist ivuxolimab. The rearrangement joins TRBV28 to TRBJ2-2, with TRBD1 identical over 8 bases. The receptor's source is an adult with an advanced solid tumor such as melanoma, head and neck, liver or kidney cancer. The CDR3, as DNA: TGTGCCAGCAGTTCCCCCGGGACAGGAGGCGGGGAGCTGTTTTTT. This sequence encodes CASSSPGTGGGELFF.